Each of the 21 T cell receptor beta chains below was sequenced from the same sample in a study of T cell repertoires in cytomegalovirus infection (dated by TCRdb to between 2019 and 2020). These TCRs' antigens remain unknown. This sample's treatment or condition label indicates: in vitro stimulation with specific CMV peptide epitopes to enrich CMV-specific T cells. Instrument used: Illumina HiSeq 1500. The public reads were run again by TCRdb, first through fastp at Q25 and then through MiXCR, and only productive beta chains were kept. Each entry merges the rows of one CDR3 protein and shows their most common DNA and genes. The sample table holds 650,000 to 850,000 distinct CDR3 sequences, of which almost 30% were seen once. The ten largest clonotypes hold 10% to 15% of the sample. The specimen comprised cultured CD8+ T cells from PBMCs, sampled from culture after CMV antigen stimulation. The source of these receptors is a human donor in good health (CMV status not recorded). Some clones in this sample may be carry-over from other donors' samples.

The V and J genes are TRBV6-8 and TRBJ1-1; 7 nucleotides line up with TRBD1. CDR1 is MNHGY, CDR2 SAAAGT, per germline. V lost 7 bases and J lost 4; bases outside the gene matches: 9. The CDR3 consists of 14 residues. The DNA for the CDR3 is TGTGCCAGCACCCTACGACCAGGGGGCACTGAAGCTTTCTTT. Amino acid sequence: CASTLRPGGTEAFF.

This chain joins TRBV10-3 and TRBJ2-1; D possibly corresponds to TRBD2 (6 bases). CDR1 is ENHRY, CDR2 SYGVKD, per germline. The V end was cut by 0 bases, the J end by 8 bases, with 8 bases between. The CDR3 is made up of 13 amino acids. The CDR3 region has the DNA TGTGCCATCAGTGAGTCAGGAGGGGATGAGCAGTTCTTC. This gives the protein CAISESGGDEQFF.

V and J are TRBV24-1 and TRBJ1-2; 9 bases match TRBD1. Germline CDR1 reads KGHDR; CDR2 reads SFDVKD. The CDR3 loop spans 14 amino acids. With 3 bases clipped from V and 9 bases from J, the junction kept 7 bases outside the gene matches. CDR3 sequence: CATSDRNRGQSYTF. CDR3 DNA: TGTGCCACCAGTGATCGAAACAGGGGGCAGAGCTACACCTTC.

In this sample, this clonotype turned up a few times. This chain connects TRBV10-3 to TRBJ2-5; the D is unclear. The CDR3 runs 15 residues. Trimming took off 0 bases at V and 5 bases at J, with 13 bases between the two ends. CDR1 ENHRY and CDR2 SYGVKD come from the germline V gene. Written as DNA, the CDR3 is TGTGCCATCAGTGAGTCCGAGGTAGCCGGGGAGACCCAGTACTTC. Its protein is CAISESEVAGETQYF.

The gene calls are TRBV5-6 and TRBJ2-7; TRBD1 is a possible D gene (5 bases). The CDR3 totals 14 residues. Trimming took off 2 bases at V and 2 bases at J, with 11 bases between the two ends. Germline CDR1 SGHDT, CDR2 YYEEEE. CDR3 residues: CASSFRTLPYEQYF. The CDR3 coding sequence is TGTGCCAGCAGCTTCCGGACACTACCCTACGAGCAGTACTTC.

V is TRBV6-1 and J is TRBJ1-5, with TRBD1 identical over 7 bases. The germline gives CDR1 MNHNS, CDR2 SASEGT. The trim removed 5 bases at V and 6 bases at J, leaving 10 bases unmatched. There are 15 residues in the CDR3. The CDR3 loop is CASSQMTGPGQPQHF. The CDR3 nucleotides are TGTGCCAGCAGTCAAATGACAGGGCCGGGTCAGCCCCAGCATTTT.

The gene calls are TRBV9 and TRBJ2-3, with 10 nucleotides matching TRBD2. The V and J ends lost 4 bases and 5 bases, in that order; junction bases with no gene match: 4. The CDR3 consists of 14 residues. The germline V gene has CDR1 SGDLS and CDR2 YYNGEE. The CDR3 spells CASSSGGARDTQYF. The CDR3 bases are TGTGCCAGCAGCAGCGGGGGGGCGAGAGATACGCAGTATTTT.

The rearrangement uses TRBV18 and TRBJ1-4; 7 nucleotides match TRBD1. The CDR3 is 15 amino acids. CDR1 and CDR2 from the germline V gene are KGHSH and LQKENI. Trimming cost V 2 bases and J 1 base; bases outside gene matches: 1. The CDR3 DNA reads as TGTGCCAGCTCACCAGGGACAGTAACTAATGAAAAACTGTTTTTT. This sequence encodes CASSPGTVTNEKLFF.

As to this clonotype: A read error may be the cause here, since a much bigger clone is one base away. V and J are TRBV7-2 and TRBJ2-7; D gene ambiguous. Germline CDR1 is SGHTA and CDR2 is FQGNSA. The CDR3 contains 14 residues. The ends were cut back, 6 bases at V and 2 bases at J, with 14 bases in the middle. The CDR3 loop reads CASRIEVLTYEQYF. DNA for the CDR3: TGTGCCAGCAGAATTGAAGTGCTGACCTACGAGCAGTACTTC.

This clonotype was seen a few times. The CDR3 is CARPGLSGNTIYF. DNA for the CDR3: TGTGCCCGACCCGGCCTCTCTGGAAACACCATATATTTT. The chain carries TRBV2 and TRBJ1-3; D remains unclear. This CDR3 region has 13 residues. CDR1 is SNHLY and CDR2 is FYNNEI in the germline V gene. V gave up 11 bases and J gave up 0 bases, with 11 bases separating them.

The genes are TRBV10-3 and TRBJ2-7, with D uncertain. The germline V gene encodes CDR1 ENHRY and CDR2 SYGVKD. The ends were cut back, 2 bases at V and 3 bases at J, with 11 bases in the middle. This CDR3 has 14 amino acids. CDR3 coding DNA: TGTGCCATCAGTGAGACGATGGACGGCTACGAGCAGTACTTC. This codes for CAISETMDGYEQYF.

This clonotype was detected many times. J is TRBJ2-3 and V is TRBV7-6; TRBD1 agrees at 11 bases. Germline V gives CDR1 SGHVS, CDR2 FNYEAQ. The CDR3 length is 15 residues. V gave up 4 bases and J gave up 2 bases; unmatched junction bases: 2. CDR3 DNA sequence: TGTGCCAGCAGCTCGGACAGGGGGCCCACAGATACGCAGTATTTT. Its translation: CASSSDRGPTDTQYF.

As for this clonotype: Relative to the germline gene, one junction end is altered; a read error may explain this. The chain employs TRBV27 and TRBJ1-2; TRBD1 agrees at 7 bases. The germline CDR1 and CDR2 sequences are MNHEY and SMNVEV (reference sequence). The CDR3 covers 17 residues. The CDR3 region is CASSASGTVNSLGVYTF. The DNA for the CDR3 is TGTGCCAGCAGTGCCTCCGGGACAGTTAACTCGTTGGGGGTCTACACTTTC.

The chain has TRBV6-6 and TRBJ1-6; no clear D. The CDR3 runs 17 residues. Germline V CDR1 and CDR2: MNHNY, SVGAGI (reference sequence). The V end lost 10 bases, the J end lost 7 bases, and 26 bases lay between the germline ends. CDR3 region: CANPTGNQALGNSPLHF. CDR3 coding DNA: TGTGCCAACCCTACGGGAAATCAGGCCCTCGGGAATTCACCCCTCCACTTT.

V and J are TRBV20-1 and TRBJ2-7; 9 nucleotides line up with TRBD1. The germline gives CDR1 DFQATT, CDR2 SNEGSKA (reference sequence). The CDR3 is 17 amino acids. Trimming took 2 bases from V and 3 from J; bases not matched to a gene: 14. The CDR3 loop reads CSARRSSGQGLFYEQYV. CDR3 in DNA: TGCAGTGCTAGACGCTCTTCCGGACAGGGGCTTTTCTACGAGCAGTACGTC.

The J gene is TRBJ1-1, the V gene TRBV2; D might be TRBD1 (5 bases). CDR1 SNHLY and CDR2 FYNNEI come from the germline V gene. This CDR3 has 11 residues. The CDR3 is CALTENTEAFF. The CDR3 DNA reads TGTGCGTTGACAGAGAACACTGAAGCTTTCTTT.

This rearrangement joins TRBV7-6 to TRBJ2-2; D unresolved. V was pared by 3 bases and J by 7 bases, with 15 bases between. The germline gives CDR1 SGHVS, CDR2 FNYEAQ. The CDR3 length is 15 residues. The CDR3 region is CASSLGSGIVGELFF. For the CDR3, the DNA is TGTGCCAGCAGCTTGGGGTCCGGCATTGTCGGGGAGCTGTTTTTT.

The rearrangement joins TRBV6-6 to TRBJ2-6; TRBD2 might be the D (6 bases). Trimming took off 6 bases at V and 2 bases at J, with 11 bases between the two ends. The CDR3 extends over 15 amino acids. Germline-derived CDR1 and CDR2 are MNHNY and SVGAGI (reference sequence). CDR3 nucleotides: TGTGCCAGCAGGGGGCGGGGAGCTGGGGCCAACGTCCTGACTTTC. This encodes CASRGRGAGANVLTF.

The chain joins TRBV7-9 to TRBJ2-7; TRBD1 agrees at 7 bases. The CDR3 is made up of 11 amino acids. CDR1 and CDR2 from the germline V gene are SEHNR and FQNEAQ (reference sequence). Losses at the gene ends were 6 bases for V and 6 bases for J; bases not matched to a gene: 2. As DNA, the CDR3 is TGTGCCAGCAGTTGGACAGGCGAGCAGTACTTC. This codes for CASSWTGEQYF.

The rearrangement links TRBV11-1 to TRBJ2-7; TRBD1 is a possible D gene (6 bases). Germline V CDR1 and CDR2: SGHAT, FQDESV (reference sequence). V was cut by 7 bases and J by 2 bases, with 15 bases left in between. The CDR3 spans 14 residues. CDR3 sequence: CASNARGSAYEQYF. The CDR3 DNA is TGTGCCAGCAACGCCAGGGGCTCCGCCTACGAGCAGTACTTC.

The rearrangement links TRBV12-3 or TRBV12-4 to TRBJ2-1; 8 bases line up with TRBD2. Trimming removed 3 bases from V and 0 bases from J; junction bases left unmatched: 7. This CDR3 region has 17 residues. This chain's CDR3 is CASSFTGGLASYNEQFF. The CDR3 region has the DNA TGTGCCAGCAGTTTCACGGGGGGGCTAGCCTCCTACAATGAGCAGTTCTTC.